The present TCR beta chain was sequenced within a study of T cells in Graves' hyperthyroidism and ophthalmopathy. The CDR3 is 13 amino acids. The V end lost 2 bases, the J end lost 10 bases, and 12 bases lay between the germline ends. Germline assignment: CDR1 LGHNT and CDR2 FRNRAP. Researchers amplified the TCR beta CDR3 regions from RNA transcripts. An initial round of RT-PCR targeting the TCR CDR3 relied on the HTBI primer set. In TCRdb, the multiplex PCR reads were re-called with MiXCR into one record per CDR3 protein. The sample has more than 350,000 distinct CDR3 sequences, roughly a sixth seen once.

The sequenced sample consisted of blood. This chain connects TRBV12-5 to TRBJ2-1; D gene uncertain. The clonotype originates from a woman in her thirties with Graves' hyperthyroidism that later progressed to Graves' ophthalmopathy. DNA of the CDR3: TGTGCTAGTGGTTTGCACCCGCTTGGAGAGCAGTTCTTC. Protein: CASGLHPLGEQFF.